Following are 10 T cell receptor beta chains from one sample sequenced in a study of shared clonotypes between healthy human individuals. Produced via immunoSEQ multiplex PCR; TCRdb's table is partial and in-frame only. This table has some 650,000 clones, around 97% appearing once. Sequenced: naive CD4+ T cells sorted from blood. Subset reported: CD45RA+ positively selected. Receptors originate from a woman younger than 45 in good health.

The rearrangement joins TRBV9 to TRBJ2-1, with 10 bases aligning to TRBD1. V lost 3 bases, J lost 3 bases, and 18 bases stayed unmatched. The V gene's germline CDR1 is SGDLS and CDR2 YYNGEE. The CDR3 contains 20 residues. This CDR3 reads CASSARQGAMLAGHYNEQFF. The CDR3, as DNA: TGTGCCAGCAGCGCAAGACAGGGGGCAATGCTAGCGGGCCACTACAATGAGCAGTTCTTC.

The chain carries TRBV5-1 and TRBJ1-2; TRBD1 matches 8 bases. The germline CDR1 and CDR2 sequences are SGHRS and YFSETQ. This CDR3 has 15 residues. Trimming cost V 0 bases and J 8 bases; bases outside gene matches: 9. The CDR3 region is CASSLAGGAAGGYTF. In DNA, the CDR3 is TGCGCCAGCAGCTTGGCAGGGGGCGCGGCTGGGGGCTACACCTTC.

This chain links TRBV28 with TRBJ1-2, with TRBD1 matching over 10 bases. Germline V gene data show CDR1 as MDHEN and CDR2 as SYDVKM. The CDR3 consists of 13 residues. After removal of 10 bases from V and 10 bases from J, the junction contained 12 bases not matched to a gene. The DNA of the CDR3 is TGTGCCACCCGAGATGACAGGGGGCAACACTACACCTTC. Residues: CATRDDRGQHYTF.

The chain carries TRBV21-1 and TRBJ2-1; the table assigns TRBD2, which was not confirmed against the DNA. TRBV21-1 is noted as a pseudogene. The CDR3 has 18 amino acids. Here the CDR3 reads CASSKEVAVEGGLLEQFF. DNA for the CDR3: TGTGCCAGCAGCAAAGAAGTGGCCGTTGAAGGAGGTCTACTTGAGCAGTTCTTC.

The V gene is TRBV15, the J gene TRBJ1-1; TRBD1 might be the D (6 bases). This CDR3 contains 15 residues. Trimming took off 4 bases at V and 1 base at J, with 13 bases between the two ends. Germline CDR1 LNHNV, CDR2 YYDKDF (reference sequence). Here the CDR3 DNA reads TGTGCCACCAGCACCGGACAGCCTTCGAACACTGAAGCTTTCTTT. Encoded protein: CATSTGQPSNTEAFF.

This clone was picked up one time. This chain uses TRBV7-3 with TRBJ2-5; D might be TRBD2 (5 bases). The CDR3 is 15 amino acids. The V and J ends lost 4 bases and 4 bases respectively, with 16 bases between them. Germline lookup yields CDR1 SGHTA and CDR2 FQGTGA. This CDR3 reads CASSSLPGWGETQYF. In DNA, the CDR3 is TGTGCCAGCAGCTCATTGCCGGGGTGGGGAGAGACCCAGTACTTC.

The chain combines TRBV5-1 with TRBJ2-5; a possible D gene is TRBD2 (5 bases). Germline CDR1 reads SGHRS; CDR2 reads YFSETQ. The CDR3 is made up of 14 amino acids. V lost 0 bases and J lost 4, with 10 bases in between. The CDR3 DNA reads TGCGCCAGCAGCTTGGGCTGGAGCGGAGAGACCCAGTACTTC. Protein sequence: CASSLGWSGETQYF. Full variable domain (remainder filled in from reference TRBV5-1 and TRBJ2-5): KAGVTQTPRYLIKTRGQQVTLSCSPISGHRSVSWYQQTPGQGLQFLFEYFSETQRNKGNFPGRFSGRQFSNSRSEMNVSTLELGDSALYLCASSLGWSGETQYFGPGTRLLVL.

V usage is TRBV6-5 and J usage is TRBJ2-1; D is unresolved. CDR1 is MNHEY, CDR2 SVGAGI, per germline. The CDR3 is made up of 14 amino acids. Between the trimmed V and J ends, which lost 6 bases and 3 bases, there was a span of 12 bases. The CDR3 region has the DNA TGTGCCAGCAGCTCTACCGGATTCTACAATGAGCAGTTCTTC. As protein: CASSSTGFYNEQFF.

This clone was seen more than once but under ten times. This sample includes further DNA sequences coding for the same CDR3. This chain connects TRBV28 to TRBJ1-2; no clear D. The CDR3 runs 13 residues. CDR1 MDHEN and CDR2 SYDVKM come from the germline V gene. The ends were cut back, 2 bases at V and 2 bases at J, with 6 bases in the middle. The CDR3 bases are TGTGCCAGCAGTTTACGGGGAAACTATGGCTACACCTTC. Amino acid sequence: CASSLRGNYGYTF.

CDR3 in DNA: TGTGCCAGCAGTGAAGGGACGGCAGGGACAGAGACCCAGTACTTC. Amino acid sequence: CASSEGTAGTETQYF. The chain couples TRBV6-1 to TRBJ2-5; the D call may be TRBD1 or TRBD2 (5 bases each). This CDR3 has 15 residues. From germline, CDR1 is MNHNS and CDR2 SASEGT. The V end lost 1 base, the J end lost 4 bases, and 13 bases lay between the germline ends.